The TCR beta chain described here comes from a study of tumor and adjacent non-tumor tissue in lung cancer. Turning to the study itself: There were roughly 11 adenocarcinoma, 2 squamous cell carcinoma and 1 small cell lung cancer cases. Some 4.2 million productive TCRbeta reads were obtained per sample on average.

General observations from the study: TCR diversity was significantly greater in tumor than normal lung tissue. Normal lung showed higher cumulative top 100 clone frequency than tumor.

Of note for this clonotype: As yet, its antigen is unknown. Its ends do not fully match the called genes, so a read error is possible.

TCRbeta libraries were built with three rounds of nested PCR, modified from ARM-PCR. MiXCR, run by TCRdb on the multiplex PCR reads, gives a single entry per CDR3 protein. The sample lists more than 55,000 distinct CDR3 sequences; about 61% were seen once. The germline V gene encodes CDR1 SGHAT and CDR2 FQNNGV. The CDR3 sequence is 16 residues long. The template was RNA from unsorted bulk tissue. Distant lung tissue was collected more than 3 cm away from the tumor edge. The clonotype was recovered from a man aged 65 to 79 with non-small cell lung cancer. Sequenced material: distant non-tumor lung tissue. V is TRBV11-2 and J is TRBJ2-1, with D possibly matching TRBD2 (5 bases). The CDR3 DNA is TGTGACAGCAGCCAACTAGGACTCACTTCCTACAATGAGCAGTTCTTC. This gives the protein CDSSQLGLTSYNEQFF.